The source of this TCR beta chain is a study of blood T cell repertoires in COVID-19. On the study more broadly: Whether acute or convalescent, the COVID-19 samples came from the United States, Italy and Spain. T cells, B-cell-depleted T cells, or PBMCs supplied cDNA or gDNA.

Original methodology: Cell counts per sample came from amplifying reference gene primers. Generated by immunoSEQ multiplex PCR, the TCRdb table keeps only in-frame clones and is missing some. D and trimming come from the DNA, and the V and J calls and clone size come from that table. In the table there are 150,000 to 200,000 clones, about 74% of which are singletons. This clone has just a few counts. In germline, CDR1 is MNHEY, CDR2 SVGAGI. CDR3 length equals 15 residues. J was trimmed by 5 bases and V by 5 bases; bases with no gene match: 11. This TCR derives from a man aged 55 to 69 with acute or convalescent COVID-19. The chain is built from TRBV6-5 and TRBJ1-1; 7 bases line up with TRBD1. The source material was peripheral blood. The CDR3 is CASSTGQGVSTEAFF. Here the CDR3 DNA reads TGTGCCAGCAGTACTGGTCAGGGGGTCTCAACTGAAGCTTTCTTT.